This T cell receptor (beta chain) was identified in a study of T cells in localized non-small cell lung cancer. Study conclusions and caveats: Because researchers sequenced only one region of the tumor, heterogeneity is still possible. Turning up in adjacent lung were a median around 60 of the top 100 tumor clones. Higher T cell density in the blood was associated with longer overall survival, whereas higher adjacent-lung clonality associated with shorter survival.

Of note for this clone: As yet, its antigen is unknown.

Trimming left V 5 bases short and J 7 bases short, with 15 bases between. The CDR3 sequence is 14 residues long. Germline V gene lookup returns CDR1 MDHEN and CDR2 SYDVKM. Clones were read by immunoSEQ multiplex PCR, and TCRdb kept only the in-frame ones, dropping some. The sample has 25,000 to 35,000 clones, roughly 90% seen once; the top ten hold 25% to 35%. The sequencing here drew on peripheral blood, taken before any cancer treatment. This receptor was obtained from a female donor at least 60 years old with stage I lung adenocarcinoma. This chain uses TRBV28 with TRBJ1-3, with D possibly TRBD1 on 5 matching bases. As DNA, the CDR3 is TGTGCCAGCAGTCAGGACACATCTCGGAACACCATATATTTT. Amino acid sequence: CASSQDTSRNTIYF.